The entry below describes one T cell receptor (beta chain). The target antigen is unknown. The germline V gene encodes CDR1 SEHNR and CDR2 FQNEAQ (reference sequence). V dropped 8 bases and J dropped 0; count of bases not matched to a gene: 8. The CDR3 extends over 16 amino acids. Amplification from RNA transcripts yielded the TCR beta CDR3 regions. The library came from an HTBI-primed first-round RT-PCR and a second-round multiplex PCR. TCRdb reprocessed the multiplex PCR reads with MiXCR, giving one entry per CDR3 protein. The table has roughly 1.1 million distinct CDR3 sequences, 35% to 40% seen once. Certain patients, namely those with other autoimmune diseases, uncontrolled infections, pregnancy or lactation, were excluded. These data are taken from a study of Graves' ophthalmopathy and Graves' hyperthyroidism. Study-wide points: Blood samples also showed most expanded thyroid clonotypes exceeding 0.001 frequency.

The V call is TRBV7-9, the J call TRBJ1-5; TRBD1 matches 9 bases. The sequencing sample was made of peripheral blood or thyroid tissue (not recorded which). The origin of this receptor is an adult man with Graves' hyperthyroidism. The CDR3 region has the DNA TGTGCCAGCGGGACAGGGCCCCATTATAGCAATCAGCCCCAGCATTTT. It codes for CASGTGPHYSNQPQHF.